The rows below give T cell receptor beta chains drawn from one sample of a study of identical twins. TCRdb independently ran MiXCR on the 5' RACE reads; one entry per CDR3 protein. The sample shows a few hundred thousand distinct CDR3 sequences, 9.6% of them seen only once. The same data also contributed to another study, on yellow fever vaccine responses in identical twins.

Sequencing input: PBMCs. These receptors were collected from a woman younger than 30 in good health. The CDR3 runs from the conserved cysteine through the conserved F or W.

v_call: TRBV23-1
j_call: TRBJ2-2
cdr3_aa: CANGGTELLTGELFF

v_call: TRBV20-1
j_call: TRBJ2-1
cdr3_aa: CSARDPGGPKNSEQFF

v_call: TRBV12-3/TRBV12-4
j_call: TRBJ1-5
cdr3_aa: CASSFTKEPQHF

v_call: TRBV9
j_call: TRBJ2-3
cdr3_aa: CASSVEFGADTQYF

v_call: TRBV14
j_call: TRBJ2-1
cdr3_aa: CASSPGQGLHEQFF

v_call: TRBV6-2/TRBV6-3
j_call: TRBJ2-1
cdr3_aa: CASRKEPGAPYNEQFF

v_call: TRBV24-1
j_call: TRBJ2-7
cdr3_aa: CATSDWTSGYEQYF

v_call: TRBV7-2
j_call: TRBJ2-1
cdr3_aa: CASRRALAGVYEQFF

v_call: TRBV5-6
j_call: TRBJ2-6
cdr3_aa: CASSPFGRGTGANVLTF

v_call: TRBV7-9
j_call: TRBJ1-2
cdr3_aa: CASSLAKNYGYTF

v_call: TRBV24-1
j_call: TRBJ2-3
cdr3_aa: CATSDPRRSGRADTQYF

v_call: TRBV25-1
j_call: TRBJ1-1
cdr3_aa: CASRRGRNTEAFF

v_call: TRBV2
j_call: TRBJ2-2
cdr3_aa: CASIGGNTGELFF

v_call: TRBV30
j_call: TRBJ2-1
cdr3_aa: CASSGHRGRSNEQFF

v_call: TRBV20-1
j_call: TRBJ2-1
cdr3_aa: CSAKGTSGHNEQFF

v_call: TRBV29-1
j_call: TRBJ1-1
cdr3_aa: CSALSVVFTEAFF

v_call: TRBV5-1
j_call: TRBJ2-5
cdr3_aa: CASSRTSQETQYF